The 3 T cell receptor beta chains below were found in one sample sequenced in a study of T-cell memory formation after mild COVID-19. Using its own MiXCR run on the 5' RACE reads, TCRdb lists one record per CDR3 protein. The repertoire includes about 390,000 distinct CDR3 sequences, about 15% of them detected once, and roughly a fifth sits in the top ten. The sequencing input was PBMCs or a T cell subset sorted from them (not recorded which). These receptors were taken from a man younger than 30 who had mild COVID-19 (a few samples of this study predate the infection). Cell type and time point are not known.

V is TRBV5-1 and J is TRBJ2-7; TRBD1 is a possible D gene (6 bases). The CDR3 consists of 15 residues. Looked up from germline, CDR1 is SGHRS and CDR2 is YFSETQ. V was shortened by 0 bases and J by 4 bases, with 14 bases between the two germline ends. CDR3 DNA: TGCGCCAGCAGCTTGGGGACAGCCCGAGGGTACGAGCAGTACTTC. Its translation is CASSLGTARGYEQYF. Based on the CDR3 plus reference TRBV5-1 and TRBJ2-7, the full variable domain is KAGVTQTPRYLIKTRGQQVTLSCSPISGHRSVSWYQQTPGQGLQFLFEYFSETQRNKGNFPGRFSGRQFSNSRSEMNVSTLELGDSALYLCASSLGTARGYEQYFGPGTRLTVT.

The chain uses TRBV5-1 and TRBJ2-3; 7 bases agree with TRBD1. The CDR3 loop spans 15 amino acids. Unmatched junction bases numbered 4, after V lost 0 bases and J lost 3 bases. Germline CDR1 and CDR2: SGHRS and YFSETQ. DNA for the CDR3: TGCGCCAGCAGCTTGGGACAGGGTGAGACAGATACGCAGTATTTT. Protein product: CASSLGQGETDTQYF.

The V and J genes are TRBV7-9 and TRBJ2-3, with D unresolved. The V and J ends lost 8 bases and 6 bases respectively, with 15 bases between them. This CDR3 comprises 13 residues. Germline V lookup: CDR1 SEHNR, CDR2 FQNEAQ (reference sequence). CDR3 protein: CASEKSTWDTQYF. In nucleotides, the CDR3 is TGTGCCAGCGAAAAATCTACCTGGGATACGCAGTATTTT.